This T cell receptor beta chain was obtained from a study of regulatory T cells in long-lasting Graves disease. Study in general: The term persistent Graves' disease signified upward of 5 years on antithyroid drugs with positive TSH receptor antibodies.

On this clonotype: Its matching antigen is unknown.

V dropped 1 base and J dropped 5; count of bases not matched to a gene: 3. Germline V gives CDR1 MNHEY, CDR2 SMNVEV (reference sequence). The CDR3 totals 15 residues. Time point denoted: persistent/refractory GD, antithyroid drugs over 5 years with positive TRAb. After RNA was extracted from PBMCs, the TCR library was made from it. Staff drew around 10 milliliters of peripheral blood into EDTA tubes. Building the TCR beta libraries relied on iRepertoire HTBI primers, and CDR3 regions underwent Arm-PCR. Authors' analysis steps: Identified across the samples were approximately 60 TRBV segments and over twelve TRBJ segments. Via MiXCR, TCRdb re-called the multiplex PCR reads, giving one row per CDR3 protein. Clone size and V and J calls follow TCRdb, not the original study. This sample has approximately 400,000 distinct CDR3 sequences, with 23% found just once. Study findings and constraints: Fewer public clonotypes were shared by new patients (under 1,000) than by persistent patients (fewer than 3,000).

This specimen was peripheral blood mononuclear cells (PBMCs), taken when the disease was refractory, from a patient treated with antithyroid drugs. The clonotype originates from a female donor with Graves disease. This chain connects TRBV27 to TRBJ2-1; 9 bases match TRBD2. The CDR3 here is CASSLWAGGDNEQFF. In DNA, the CDR3 is TGTGCCAGCAGTTTATGGGCGGGAGGGGACAATGAGCAGTTCTTC.